These T cell receptor beta chains were read from a single sample in a study of CD8 T cells in ankylosing spondylitis. From the 5' RACE reads, TCRdb called clonotypes with MiXCR, one entry per CDR3 protein. The sample has 100,000 to 150,000 distinct CDR3 sequences, 6.5% to 9% seen once. The sequencing sample was made of blood, either unsorted or a sorted T cell fraction (not recorded which). Every receptor here comes from a male donor with ankylosing spondylitis or in good health (not recorded which). CDR3s include the opening cysteine and the closing phenylalanine or tryptophan. Each record gives: clone size, V gene, D gene, J gene, CDR3 protein, CDR3 DNA. The D gene is left open where the match is weak. Rows give clone size only sometimes, using once, few, many, or a class for an expanded clone.

>.|TRBV5-1|TRBD1|TRBJ2-7
CASSTRDSTYEQYF
TGCGCCAGCAGCACCAGGGACAGTACCTACGAGCAGTACTTC
>many|TRBV10-3|.|TRBJ2-5
CATTERLGGHQETQYF
TGTGCCACCACGGAGAGGCTAGGTGGCCACCAAGAGACCCAGTACTTC
>.|TRBV30|.|TRBJ1-1
CAWSVESVVAFF
TGTGCCTGGAGTGTAGAATCGGTTGTTGCTTTCTTT
>many|TRBV27|.|TRBJ2-3
CASSLSIFADTQYF
TGTGCCAGCAGTTTATCGATTTTCGCAGATACGCAGTATTTT
>many|TRBV6-1|TRBD1|TRBJ2-7
CASKPDRGFSEQYF
TGTGCCAGCAAACCGGACAGGGGGTTCTCCGAGCAGTACTTC
>many|TRBV5-1|.|TRBJ2-1
CASSQMTGYNEQFF
TGCGCCAGCAGCCAGATGACAGGATACAATGAGCAGTTCTTC
>many|TRBV3-1|TRBD1|TRBJ1-5
CASSHSQGAQPQHF
TGTGCCAGCAGCCACTCACAGGGGGCCCAGCCCCAGCATTTT
>many|TRBV5-1|TRBD1|TRBJ2-2
CASAISGQGASGELFF
TGCGCCAGCGCAATCTCGGGACAGGGGGCCTCCGGGGAGCTGTTTTTT
>.|TRBV7-7|.|TRBJ2-5
CASSSVRGAGWWETQYF
TGTGCCAGCAGCTCCGTTAGGGGGGCCGGTTGGTGGGAGACCCAGTACTTC
>few|TRBV6-1|.|TRBJ2-7
CASSESEGRKGEQYF
TGTGCCAGCAGTGAATCGGAGGGGCGCAAAGGGGAGCAGTACTTC
>many|TRBV12-3/TRBV12-4|.|TRBJ1-3
CASSPLWGSTGNTIYF
TGTGCCAGCAGTCCGTTGTGGGGGAGCACTGGAAACACCATATATTTT
>many|TRBV20-1|TRBD2|TRBJ2-5
CSAELAGKQETQYF
TGCAGTGCGGAACTAGCGGGGAAACAAGAGACCCAGTACTTC
>many|TRBV5-1|.|TRBJ2-6
CASREGNEASGANVLTF
TGCGCCAGCAGGGAAGGGAACGAAGCCTCTGGGGCCAACGTCCTGACTTTC
>many|TRBV5-1|TRBD2|TRBJ2-7
CASGGDSYEQYF
TGCGCCAGCGGGGGGGACTCCTACGAGCAGTACTTC
>many|TRBV7-3|.|TRBJ1-1
CATTKGPNTEAFF
TGTGCCACCACCAAGGGGCCGAACACTGAAGCTTTCTTT
>many|TRBV5-1|.|TRBJ2-6
CASTMASDGANVLTF
TGCGCCAGTACAATGGCTAGCGATGGGGCCAACGTCCTGACTTTC
>many|TRBV5-1|TRBD1|TRBJ1-3
CASSGQALSSGNTIYF
TGCGCCAGCAGCGGACAGGCCCTTTCCTCTGGAAACACCATATATTTT
>many|TRBV12-5|TRBD2|TRBJ2-1
CASGPGTSSYNEQFF
TGTGCTAGTGGCCCCGGGACTAGCTCCTACAATGAGCAGTTCTTC
>many|TRBV7-9|.|TRBJ2-1
CASSQLAGSYNEQFF
TGTGCCAGCAGTCAACTAGCTGGCTCCTACAATGAGCAGTTCTTC
>many|TRBV5-1|.|TRBJ2-7
CASSLKSSGTPTYEQYF
TGCGCCAGCAGCCTCAAATCCTCCGGGACGCCAACCTACGAGCAGTACTTC
>many|TRBV5-5|TRBD2|TRBJ2-3
CASRRLAGPTDTQYF
TGTGCCAGCAGACGGCTAGCGGGTCCCACAGATACGCAGTATTTT
>.|TRBV6-5|TRBD2|TRBJ2-3
CASSYHRLADSTDTQYF
TGTGCCAGCAGTTACCACAGACTAGCGGATAGCACAGATACGCAGTATTTT
>.|TRBV14|.|TRBJ2-2
CASSQPTGRVSTGELFF
TGTGCCAGCAGCCAACCAACAGGGAGAGTGAGCACCGGGGAGCTGTTTTTT
>many|TRBV7-2|TRBD2|TRBJ2-1
CASSKKPGTSGYNEQFF
TGTGCCAGCAGCAAGAAACCTGGAACTAGCGGGTACAATGAGCAGTTCTTC
>.|TRBV6-1|TRBD1|TRBJ1-1
CASSELRGLVNTEAFF
TGTGCCAGCAGCGAACTCAGGGGGTTGGTGAACACTGAAGCTTTCTTT
>.|TRBV5-6|TRBD2|TRBJ2-3
CASSLWLAGARDTQYF
TGTGCCAGCAGCTTGTGGCTAGCGGGAGCGAGAGATACGCAGTATTTT
>many|TRBV15|.|TRBJ2-1
CATSGLTPFIYNEQFF
TGTGCCACCAGCGGACTTACCCCCTTTATTTACAATGAGCAGTTCTTC
>many|TRBV4-3|TRBD2|TRBJ2-1
CASSQVSVRPGLAGLYNEQFF
TGCGCCAGCAGCCAAGTCTCAGTTCGACCGGGACTAGCGGGACTCTACAATGAGCAGTTCTTC
>many|TRBV27|.|TRBJ2-4
CASSPELAKNIQYF
TGTGCCAGCAGTCCCGAACTAGCCAAAAACATTCAGTACTTC
>many|TRBV7-7|TRBD2|TRBJ2-3
CASSPSPAGVNTDTQYF
TGTGCTAGCAGCCCAAGCCCCGCGGGAGTCAACACAGATACGCAGTATTTT